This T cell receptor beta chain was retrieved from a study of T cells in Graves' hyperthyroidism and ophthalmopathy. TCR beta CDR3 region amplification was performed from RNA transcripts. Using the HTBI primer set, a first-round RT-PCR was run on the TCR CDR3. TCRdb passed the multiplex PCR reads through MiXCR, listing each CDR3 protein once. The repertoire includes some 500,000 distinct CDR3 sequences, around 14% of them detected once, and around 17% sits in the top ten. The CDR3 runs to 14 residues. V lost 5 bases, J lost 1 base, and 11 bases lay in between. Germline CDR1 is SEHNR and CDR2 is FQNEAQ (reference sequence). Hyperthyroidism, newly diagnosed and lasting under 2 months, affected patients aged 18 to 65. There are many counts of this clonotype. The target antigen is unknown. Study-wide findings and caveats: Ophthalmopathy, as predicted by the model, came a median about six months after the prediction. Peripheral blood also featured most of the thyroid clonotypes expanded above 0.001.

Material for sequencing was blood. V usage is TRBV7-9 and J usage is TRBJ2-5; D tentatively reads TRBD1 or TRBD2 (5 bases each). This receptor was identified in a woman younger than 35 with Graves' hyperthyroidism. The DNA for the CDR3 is TGTGCCAGCAGCGGGGGACCAGCCCAAGAGACCCAGTACTTC. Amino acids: CASSGGPAQETQYF.